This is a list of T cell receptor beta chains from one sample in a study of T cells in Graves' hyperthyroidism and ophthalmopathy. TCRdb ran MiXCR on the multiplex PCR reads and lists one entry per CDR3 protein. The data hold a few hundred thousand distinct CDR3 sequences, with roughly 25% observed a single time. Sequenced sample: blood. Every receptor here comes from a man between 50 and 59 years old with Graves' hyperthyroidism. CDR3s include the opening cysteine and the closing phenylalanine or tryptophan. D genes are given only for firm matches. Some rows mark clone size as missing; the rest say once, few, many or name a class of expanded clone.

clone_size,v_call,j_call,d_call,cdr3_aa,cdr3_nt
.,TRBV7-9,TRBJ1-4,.,CASSLAGRSGEKLFF,TGTGCCAGCAGCTTAGCCGGGCGATCAGGTGAAAAACTGTTTTTT
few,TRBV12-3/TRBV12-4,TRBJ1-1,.,CASSLKADTEAFF,TGTGCCAGCAGTTTAAAAGCAGACACTGAAGCTTTCTTT
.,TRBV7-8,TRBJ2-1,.,CASSLAASFGNEQFF,TGTGCCAGCAGCTTAGCGGCCAGTTTCGGCAATGAGCAGTTCTTC
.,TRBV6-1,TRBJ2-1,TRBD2,CASSPLAGVLNEQSF,TGTGCCAGCAGTCCACTAGCGGGAGTTCTCAATGAGCAGTCCTTC
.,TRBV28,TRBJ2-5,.,CASRGRDWETQYF,TGTGCCAGCAGAGGCAGGGATTGGGAGACCCAGTACTTC
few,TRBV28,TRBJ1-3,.,CASSRPPGGNTIYF,TGTGCCAGCTCCCGACCGCCGGGAGGAAACACCATATATTTT
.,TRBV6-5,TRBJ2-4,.,CASSYQGPNIQYF,TGTGCCAGCAGTTACCAGGGTCCAAACATTCAGTACTTC
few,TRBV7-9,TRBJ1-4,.,CASSSGPATNEKLFF,TGTGCCAGCAGCTCAGGTCCTGCAACTAATGAAAAACTGTTTTTT
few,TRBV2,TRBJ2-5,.,CASSQGQETQYF,TGTGCCAGCAGTCAGGGTCAAGAGACCCAGTACTTC
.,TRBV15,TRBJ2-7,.,CATGKLLFDEQYF,TGTGCCACCGGAAAGTTGCTTTTCGACGAGCAGTACTTC
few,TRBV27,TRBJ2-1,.,CASTPDWGHNEQFF,TGTGCCAGCACCCCGGACTGGGGGCACAATGAGCAGTTCTTC
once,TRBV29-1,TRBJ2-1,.,CSVVSEGYNEQFF,TGCAGCGTTGTTAGTGAGGGGTACAATGAGCAGTTCTTC
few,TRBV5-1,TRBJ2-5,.,CASSLGPSARTQYF,TGCGCCAGCAGCTTGGGTCCTTCAGCCAGAACCCAGTACTTC
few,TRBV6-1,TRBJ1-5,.,CASSHGDSNQPQHF,TGTGCCAGCAGTCACGGGGATAGCAATCAGCCCCAGCATTTT
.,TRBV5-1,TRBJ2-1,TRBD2,CASRGSGSPYNEQFF,TGCGCCAGCAGGGGAAGCGGGAGCCCCTACAATGAGCAGTTCTTC
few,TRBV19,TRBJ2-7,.,CASSIQGVMDEQYF,TGTGCCAGTAGTATACAAGGGGTAATGGACGAGCAGTACTTC
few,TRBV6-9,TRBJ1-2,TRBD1,CASRQGQASLGYTF,TGTGCCAGCAGACAGGGACAGGCCTCCTTAGGCTACACCTTC
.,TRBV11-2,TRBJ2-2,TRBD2,CASRRGAGEHGELFF,TGTGCCAGCAGGCGCGGAGCGGGAGAGCACGGGGAGCTGTTTTTT
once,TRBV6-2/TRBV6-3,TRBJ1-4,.,CASSYGGHNEKLFF,TGTGCCAGCAGTTACGGGGGACATAATGAAAAACTGTTTTTT
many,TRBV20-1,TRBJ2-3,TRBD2,CSASHSGRAIADTQYF,TGCAGTGCTTCCCATAGCGGGAGGGCCATCGCAGATACGCAGTATTTT
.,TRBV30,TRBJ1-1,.,CAWSPQLNTEAFF,TGTGCCTGGAGTCCCCAATTGAACACTGAAGCTTTCTTT
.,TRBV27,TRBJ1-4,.,CASSPRPGTTNEKLFF,TGTGCCAGCAGCCCTCGACCCGGGACAACTAATGAAAAACTGTTTTTT